The entry below describes one TCR beta chain. What antigen it recognizes has not been identified. Within one base of it there is no much larger clone, and no base qualities were kept. The data derive from a study of response to subunit inactivated influenza vaccine (dated by TCRdb to 2017 to 2018). About the investigation overall: Deep quantitative profiling of the T cell receptor repertoire was used in the study to follow responses to a trivalent subunit inactivated influenza vaccine. Broad study findings and their caveats: According to the authors, only a limited number of new T cells may be recruited by each seasonal influenza vaccination.

The receptor library was made with RT-PCR. Sequencer: Illumina HiSeq 2500. Using fastp at Q25 and MiXCR, TCRdb reprocessed the public reads and kept productive beta chains. CDR3 protein sequences are deduplicated, and each keeps its most common genes and DNA. Within this sample are about 700,000 distinct CDR3 sequences, with more than 15% of them counted one time only. The top ten hold around a tenth of the sample. V gives up 4 bases and J gives up 9 bases, and the segment between their germline ends measures 16 bases. The CDR3 runs 14 amino acids, cysteine and phenylalanine included. Only CDR3 DNA is held: 42 bases, read in frame from base 1. Taken from the germline V gene, the CDR1 and CDR2 loops are SGHTA and FQGNSA.

The material sequenced was PBMCs from blood, taken roughly 13 days after vaccination. The clonotype comes from a man aged 50 to 60 who received an inactivated influenza vaccine. Donor details come from another sample of the same person, matched by shared clones. The V and J genes are TRBV7-2 and TRBJ2-1; the D gene is perhaps TRBD2, on 6 matching bases. CDR3 loop: CASSSPGDRTEQFF. The sequenced DNA: TGTGCCAGCAGCTCGCCGGGGGACCGGACTGAGCAGTTCTTC. Where the CDR3 stops, the reference TRBV7-2 and TRBJ2-1 genes take over; the full variable domain is GAGVSQSPSNKVTEKGKDVELRCDPISGHTALYWYRQSLGQGLEFLIYFQGNSAPDKSGLPSDRFSAERTGGSVSTLTIQRTQQEDSAVYLCASSSPGDRTEQFFGPGTRLTVL.